This T cell receptor (beta chain) derives from a study of blood T cell repertoires in COVID-19. About the research overall: COVID-19 samples, acute and convalescent, were from the United States, Italy and Spain.

In the original processing: Amplification with reference gene primers provided the estimates of nucleated cell counts. Profiling relied on immunoSEQ multiplex PCR, and the TCRdb table lists in-frame clones only, not all of them. The V and J calls and clone size are taken from that table; D and trimming were inferred from the DNA. The repertoire holds about 400,000 clones, with 87% as singletons. Allocation to cohorts depended on clinical history reported by the participants. This TCR derives from a woman between 18 and 30 years old with acute COVID-19. The material sequenced was PBMCs or T cells enriched from blood (not recorded which).

CDR3 sequence: CASSLAGGNNEKLFF. The CDR3, as DNA: TGTGCCAGCAGTTTAGCAGGGGGTAATAATGAAAAACTGTTTTTT. The rearrangement uses TRBV9 and TRBJ1-4, with 7 nucleotides matching TRBD1. The CDR3 runs to 15 residues. Germline lookup yields CDR1 SGDLS and CDR2 YYNGEE. V gave up 5 bases and J gave up 4 bases; unmatched junction bases: 8. The full variable domain, rest sourced from reference TRBV9 and TRBJ1-4, is DSGVTQTPKHLITATGQRVTLRCSPRSGDLSVYWYQQSLDQGLQFLIQYYNGEERAKGNILERFSAQQFPDLHSELNLSSLELGDSALYFCASSLAGGNNEKLFFGSGTQLSVL.